The 28 T cell receptor beta chains below were found in one sample sequenced in a study of blood T cell repertoires in COVID-19 (dated by TCRdb to 2018 to 2020). The protocol used for the library was the immunoSEQ multiplex PCR assay. Not all clones reach the TCRdb copy of this immuneACCESS table, which keeps in-frame sequences only. Checked studies attribute under half of the gap to unresolved V genes and leave the rest unexplained. The sample table shows roughly 200,000 clones, and 85% to 90% are seen once. The top ten clones comprise around 1.4% of the sample. Sequencing used peripheral blood. These receptors all stem from a man aged 18 to 29 with active or convalescent COVID-19.

This sequence joins TRBV18 and TRBJ2-5; TRBD1 agrees at 9 bases. The CDR3 is 16 amino acids. Germline-derived CDR1 and CDR2 are KGHSH and LQKENI. V lost 5 bases and J lost 5; bases outside the gene matches: 12. The DNA for the CDR3 is TGTGCCAGCTCAGCCTGGGACAGGGTGGGACAGGAGACCCAGTACTTC. It codes for CASSAWDRVGQETQYF.

The genes are TRBV5-1 and TRBJ2-2, with 8 nucleotides matching TRBD1. V was clipped by 4 bases and J by 0 bases; unmatched bases: 5. The CDR3 runs 16 residues. Germline V gene lookup returns CDR1 SGHRS and CDR2 YFSETQ. The CDR3 coding sequence is TGCGCCAGCAGCAAGCTGACAGGGGCGAACACCGGGGAGCTGTTTTTT. As protein: CASSKLTGANTGELFF.

The chain has TRBV24-1 and TRBJ1-2; D call uncertain. Germline CDR1 and CDR2: KGHDR and SFDVKD. With 3 bases removed from V and 8 bases from J, the gap between germline ends came to 15 bases. This CDR3 contains 14 residues. DNA of the CDR3: TGTGCCACCAGTGATCCCTGGTCAGGCCTAGGCTACACCTTC. Residues: CATSDPWSGLGYTF.

The rearrangement joins TRBV5-1 to TRBJ2-1, with TRBD2 identical over 12 bases. Unmatched junction bases numbered 6, after V lost 4 bases and J lost 4 bases. Germline V gives CDR1 SGHRS, CDR2 YFSETQ. The CDR3 totals 16 residues. The CDR3 region is CASSPRLAGAYNEQFF. The CDR3 DNA reads as TGCGCCAGCAGCCCAAGACTAGCGGGAGCGTACAATGAGCAGTTCTTC.

The rearrangement links TRBV19 to TRBJ1-1; D not resolved. V lost 5 bases and J 1 base, leaving 11 bases between the germline ends. This CDR3 comprises 14 residues. Germline V gives CDR1 LNHDA, CDR2 SQIVND (reference sequence). The CDR3 DNA follows: TGTGCCAGTAGTTTCAGGCCGCCGAACACTGAAGCTTTCTTT. Protein product: CASSFRPPNTEAFF. Full variable domain (remainder filled in from reference TRBV19 and TRBJ1-1): DGGITQSPKYLFRKEGQNVTLSCEQNLNHDAMYWYRQDPGQGLRLIYYSQIVNDFQKGDIAEGYSVSREKKESFPLTVTSAQKNPTAFYLCASSFRPPNTEAFFGQGTRLTVV.

V and J are TRBV28 and TRBJ2-6; a possible D gene is TRBD1 (6 bases). The CDR3 has 16 residues. V lost 0 bases and J 3 bases, leaving 9 bases between the germline ends. Germline loops: CDR1 MDHEN, CDR2 SYDVKM. The CDR3, as DNA: TGTGCCAGCAGTTTATGGGGGGCGCGTGGGGCCAACGTCCTGACTTTC. It is translated as CASSLWGARGANVLTF. Variable domain in full (rest from reference TRBV28 and TRBJ2-6): DVKVTQSSRYLVKRTGEKVFLECVQDMDHENMFWYRQDPGLGLRLIYFSYDVKMKEKGDIPEGYSVSREKKERFSLILESASTNQTSMYLCASSLWGARGANVLTFGAGSRLTVL.

The rearrangement links TRBV9 to TRBJ1-1; D gene unclear. V lost 0 bases and J 0 bases, leaving 9 bases between the germline ends. Per the germline V gene, CDR1 is SGDLS and CDR2 is YYNGEE. The CDR3 sequence is 15 residues long. The CDR3: CASSVDAIMNTEAFF. Here the CDR3 DNA reads TGTGCCAGCAGCGTAGACGCGATCATGAACACTGAAGCTTTCTTT. The full variable domain, completed using reference TRBV9 and TRBJ1-1, is DSGVTQTPKHLITATGQRVTLRCSPRSGDLSVYWYQQSLDQGLQFLIQYYNGEERAKGNILERFSAQQFPDLHSELNLSSLELGDSALYFCASSVDAIMNTEAFFGQGTRLTVV.

This clone was picked up a small number of times. This rearrangement joins TRBV23-1 to TRBJ1-3; D remains ambiguous. TRBV23-1 qualifies as an ORF whose function is uncertain. Trimming left V 0 bases short and J 2 bases short, with 11 bases between. The CDR3 totals 16 residues. CDR3 loop: CASSQSRRSAGNTIYF. CDR3 sequence (DNA): TGCGCCAGCAGTCAATCGAGGAGGTCCGCTGGAAACACCATATATTTT.

The V call is TRBV30, the J call TRBJ1-2, with D tentatively TRBD1 (6 bases). Trimming took off 5 bases at V and 4 bases at J, with 14 bases between the two ends. The V gene's germline CDR1 is GTSNPN and CDR2 SVGIG (reference sequence). CDR3 size: 13 residues. The CDR3 sequence is CAWPGEGLYGYTF. Here the CDR3 DNA reads TGTGCCTGGCCAGGGGAGGGCCTCTATGGCTACACCTTC. Full variable domain (rest looked up from reference TRBV30 and TRBJ1-2): SQTIHQWPATLVQPVGSPLSLECTVEGTSNPNLYWYRQAAGRGLQLLFYSVGIGQISSEVPQNLSASRPQDRQFILSSKKLLLSDSGFYLCAWPGEGLYGYTFGSGTRLTVV.

This clone appeared a few times. This chain uses TRBV27 with TRBJ2-7; 8 positions match TRBD1. Trimming took 7 bases from V and 7 from J; bases not matched to a gene: 9. CDR3 length: 13 amino acids. From germline, CDR1 is MNHEY and CDR2 SMNVEV (reference sequence). CDR3 bases: TGTGCCAGCACCCCGTCAGGGGGCGCGGAGCAGTACTTC. This sequence encodes CASTPSGGAEQYF.

The gene calls are TRBV24-1 and TRBJ2-4; TRBD1 aligns across 8 bases. In germline, CDR1 is KGHDR, CDR2 SFDVKD. J gave up 0 bases and V 5 bases, and 11 bases lay outside the gene matches. CDR3 length equals 18 residues. The CDR3 here is CATSVSSRGQLAKNIQYF. The CDR3 nucleotides are TGTGCCACCAGTGTAAGTTCCAGGGGGCAACTAGCCAAAAACATTCAGTACTTC.

This clone was observed a few times. The chain joins TRBV29-1 to TRBJ1-1; D not certain. From germline, CDR1 is SQVTM and CDR2 ANQGSEA. V was cut by 1 base and J by 4 bases, with 10 bases left in between. The CDR3 spans 13 residues. CDR3 residues: CSVEVSLTTEAFF. In DNA form, the CDR3 reads TGCAGCGTTGAAGTTAGTTTAACCACTGAAGCTTTCTTT.

This chain uses TRBV5-5 with TRBJ1-5; D remains ambiguous. Germline CDR1 is SGHKS and CDR2 is YYEKEE (reference sequence). CDR3 size: 13 residues. Trimming took off 4 bases at V and 11 bases at J, with 16 bases between the two ends. CDR3 sequence reads: CASSPQTRSAQHF. In nucleotides, the CDR3 is TGTGCCAGCAGCCCCCAAACCCGATCGGCCCAGCATTTT.

The chain carries TRBV4-2 and TRBJ2-3, with TRBD2 identical over 11 bases. Germline loops: CDR1 LGHNA, CDR2 YNFKEQ. Trimming cost V 0 bases and J 2 bases; bases outside gene matches: 4. The CDR3 is made up of 17 amino acids. In DNA form, the CDR3 reads TGTGCCAGCAGCCAAGACGGGACTAGCGGACACACAGATACGCAGTATTTT. This translates into CASSQDGTSGHTDTQYF.

The V gene is TRBV7-2, the J gene TRBJ1-2, with D unresolved. The CDR3 has 15 amino acids. Trimming left V 4 bases short and J 0 bases short, with 12 bases between. Germline loops: CDR1 SGHTA, CDR2 FQGNSA. Here the CDR3 reads CASSSRGYTNYGYTF. Here the CDR3 DNA reads TGTGCCAGCAGCTCCCGTGGTTACACTAACTATGGCTACACCTTC. The whole variable domain, remainder taken from reference TRBV7-2 and TRBJ1-2, is GAGVSQSPSNKVTEKGKDVELRCDPISGHTALYWYRQSLGQGLEFLIYFQGNSAPDKSGLPSDRFSAERTGGSVSTLTIQRTQQEDSAVYLCASSSRGYTNYGYTFGSGTRLTVV.

The chain employs TRBV30 and TRBJ1-3, with 7 bases lining up with TRBD1. The trim removed 2 bases at V and 2 bases at J, leaving 3 bases unmatched. The CDR3 is 14 amino acids. Germline CDR1 and CDR2: GTSNPN and SVGIG (reference sequence). The CDR3 coding sequence is TGTGCCTGGAGTCCTGACAGGGCTGGAAACACCATATATTTT. Translated, it gives CAWSPDRAGNTIYF.

This sequence joins TRBV27 and TRBJ2-3, with 9 nucleotides matching TRBD2. CDR3 length: 18 amino acids. In germline, CDR1 is MNHEY, CDR2 SMNVEV (reference sequence). Unmatched junction bases numbered 12, after V lost 3 bases and J lost 2 bases. As DNA, the CDR3 is TGTGCCAGCAGTTTTTTCTATGGCGGGAGGGCCCCCACAGATACGCAGTATTTT. As protein: CASSFFYGGRAPTDTQYF.

The chain links TRBV12-3 or TRBV12-4 to TRBJ2-6; D gene unclear. The CDR3 sequence is 13 residues long. With 5 bases removed from V and 2 bases from J, the gap between germline ends came to 4 bases. DNA of the CDR3: TGTGCCAGCAGTCAGACTGGGGCCAACGTCCTGACTTTC. It is translated as CASSQTGANVLTF.

This chain joins TRBV5-4 and TRBJ1-4, with D perhaps TRBD1 (5 bases). V shed 4 bases and J shed 4 bases, with 17 bases lying between them. This CDR3 is 16 amino acids long. Per germline, CDR1 SGHNT and CDR2 YYREEE (reference sequence). The DNA for the CDR3 is TGTGCCAGCAGCCCCGGGACTTTTCCCTTTAATGAAAAACTGTTTTTT. It specifies CASSPGTFPFNEKLFF.

The sample holds a few counts of this clone. The V and J genes are TRBV25-1 and TRBJ1-4, with D possibly being TRBD1 (5 bases). Looked up from germline, CDR1 is MGHDK and CDR2 is SYGVNS. V was cut by 4 bases and J by 12 bases, with 12 bases left in between. The CDR3 is 12 residues long. The CDR3 region has the DNA TGTGCCAGCAGTGTGGGGCTTGGAGAACTGTTTTTT. It translates to CASSVGLGELFF. Together with reference TRBV25-1 and TRBJ1-4, the CDR3 gives the full variable domain: EADIYQTPRYLVIGTGKKITLECSQTMGHDKMYWYQQDPGMELHLIHYSYGVNSTEKGDLSSESTVSRIRTEHFPLTLESARPSHTSQYLCASSVGLGELFFGSGTQLSVL.

The sample holds a few counts of this clone. The V call is TRBV30, the J call TRBJ1-5; D may be TRBD1 (5 bases). Trimming took 0 bases from V and 7 from J, leaving 25 bases between them. This CDR3 region has 18 residues. Germline-derived CDR1 and CDR2 are GTSNPN and SVGIG (reference sequence). Written as DNA, the CDR3 is TGTGCCTGGAGTGTAATCGGGGCGGGAGGAACAGGCGCGCAGCCCCAGCATTTT. Encoded protein: CAWSVIGAGGTGAQPQHF.

The V call is TRBV6-5, the J call TRBJ2-2, with D possibly being TRBD2 (5 bases). V lost 5 bases, J lost 3 bases, and 10 bases lay in between. The germline gives CDR1 MNHEY, CDR2 SVGAGI. This CDR3 contains 14 residues. In nucleotides, the CDR3 is TGTGCCAGCAGTCCTAGGGAGTACACCGGGGAGCTGTTTTTT. Protein sequence: CASSPREYTGELFF.

This chain uses TRBV5-4 with TRBJ1-1; no clear D. V was shortened by 0 bases and J by 3 bases, with 9 bases between the two germline ends. CDR3 size: 14 residues. CDR1 SGHNT and CDR2 YYREEE come from the germline V gene (reference sequence). This CDR3 is CASSLVMRDTEAFF. CDR3 in DNA: TGTGCCAGCAGCTTGGTTATGAGAGACACTGAAGCTTTCTTT.

This chain connects TRBV5-5 to TRBJ2-1, with 14 bases lining up with TRBD2. J gave up 1 base and V 2 bases, and 11 bases lay outside the gene matches. The CDR3 extends over 20 amino acids. Germline V gene lookup returns CDR1 SGHKS and CDR2 YYEKEE (reference sequence). The CDR3 sequence: CASSFPTGTSGSLSYNEQFF. In DNA, the CDR3 is TGTGCCAGCAGCTTTCCAACCGGGACTAGCGGGAGTTTATCCTACAATGAGCAGTTCTTC.

V is TRBV14 and J is TRBJ2-5; 7 nucleotides match TRBD2. The trim removed 7 bases at V and 5 bases at J, leaving 13 bases unmatched. CDR3 length: 15 residues. Germline CDR1 SGHDN, CDR2 FVKESK. CDR3 sequence reads: CASNRGGSWTETQYF. The CDR3 DNA follows: TGTGCCAGCAACCGAGGCGGGAGTTGGACTGAGACCCAGTACTTC.

The chain combines TRBV3-1 (or the pseudogene TRBV3-2) with TRBJ1-1; 11 bases line up with TRBD1. This CDR3 has 14 residues. V shed 4 bases, J shed 3 bases, and the junction held 1 base outside the gene matches. CDR1 is LGHDT, CDR2 YNNKEL, per germline (reference sequence). Here the CDR3 reads CASSPGQGDTEAFF. The CDR3 bases are TGTGCCAGCAGCCCGGGACAGGGGGACACTGAAGCTTTCTTT.

The gene calls are TRBV30 and TRBJ1-1; D call uncertain. CDR1 is GTSNPN, CDR2 SVGIG, per germline (reference sequence). V lost 1 base to trimming and J lost 5 bases, with 8 bases between them. The CDR3 has 12 amino acids. In DNA form, the CDR3 reads TGTGCCTGGAGTGCGGGAGGAACTGAAGCTTTCTTT. The encoded protein is CAWSAGGTEAFF.

This chain uses TRBV28 with TRBJ2-3, with 9 nucleotides matching TRBD2. V shed 5 bases, J shed 5 bases, and the junction held 8 bases outside the gene matches. The length of the CDR3 is 15 residues. Germline values: CDR1 MDHEN, CDR2 SYDVKM. Here the CDR3 reads CASSASGALGDTQYF. The CDR3 bases are TGTGCCAGCAGTGCTAGCGGGGCCCTGGGAGATACGCAGTATTTT.